This entry features one T cell receptor beta chain sequence. The antigen is undetermined. V shed 6 bases and J 1 base; nucleotides not matched to a gene: 3. This CDR3 spans 13 amino acids. Per the germline V gene, CDR1 is MNHEY and CDR2 is SVGAGI. Healthy individuals who donated bone marrow served as the donors. These data come from a study of cytomegalovirus exposure and HLA in healthy donors. Study-wide results and caveats: According to the study, 160 or so TCR beta chains were cytomegalovirus-associated.

With 60 Vbeta and 13 Jbeta primers, the PCR was carried out. Clones were sequenced by immunoSEQ multiplex PCR, and TCRdb holds only the in-frame ones, with some missing. The sample records around 110,000 clones, around 76% being singletons. The origin of this receptor is a young man in good health and CMV-seropositive. What was sequenced was PBMCs. The chain has TRBV6-5 and TRBJ2-7, with TRBD1 identical over 7 bases. Written as DNA, the CDR3 is TGTGCCAGCAGGTCGGGACAGTCCTACGAGCAGTACTTC. Encoded protein: CASRSGQSYEQYF.